This T cell receptor (beta chain) was sequenced during a study of shared clonotypes between healthy human individuals. The assay was immunoSEQ multiplex PCR, and TCRdb's table has in-frame clones only and misses some. The sample carries a few hundred thousand clones, 50% to 75% recorded once. The authors divided CD4+ cells into CD45RA+ naive and CD45RA-negative memory subsets. The CDR3 contains 13 residues. Germline V gene data show CDR1 as LNHDA and CDR2 as SQIVND (reference sequence). V dropped 6 bases and J dropped 8 bases, with 14 bases sitting between them. Findings of the study overall: Non-shared clonotypes showed lower generation probabilities than clonotypes common to all four donors. Donor clonotype sharing was expected to depend on sequencing depth.

This clone was counted only a few times. Its antigen remains unknown. The clonotype comes from a man aged 25 to 40 in good health. This sequence joins TRBV19 and TRBJ2-1; D ambiguous. Sequencing was carried out using memory CD4+ T cells sorted from blood. Sample subset: CD45RA-negative fraction. CDR3: CASSPTRVHEQFF. The CDR3, as DNA: TGTGCCAGTAGCCCAACCCGTGTCCATGAGCAGTTCTTC.